These T cell receptor beta chains were read from a single sample in a study of technical replicates of blood from several donors. Generated by immunoSEQ multiplex PCR, the TCRdb table keeps only in-frame clones and is missing some. The sample lists approximately 75,000 clones, just under 95% occurring once. Input material: T cells isolated from PBMCs. These receptor sequences come from a human donor in good health. CDR3s include the opening cysteine and the closing phenylalanine or tryptophan. Fields, in order: D gene, V gene, J gene, clone size, CDR3 protein, CDR3 DNA. D genes are given only for firm matches. Not every row has a clone size; where given, it reads once, few, many or a size class.

d_gene: .; v_gene: TRBV5-6; j_gene: TRBJ2-2; abundance: .; CDR3aa: CASSLLDRTTGELFF; CDR3nt: TGTGCCAGCAGCTTATTAGACAGGACGACCGGGGAGCTGTTTTTT
d_gene: TRBD1; v_gene: TRBV5-5; j_gene: TRBJ2-3; abundance: .; CDR3aa: CASSQTGTVTDTQYF; CDR3nt: TGTGCCAGCAGCCAAACCGGGACAGTCACAGATACGCAGTATTTT
d_gene: .; v_gene: TRBV27; j_gene: TRBJ1-5; abundance: .; CDR3aa: CASSLPRVSNQPQHF; CDR3nt: TGTGCCAGCAGTTTACCCAGGGTTAGCAATCAGCCCCAGCATTTT
d_gene: .; v_gene: TRBV19; j_gene: TRBJ1-1; abundance: .; CDR3aa: CASSETAYTEAFF; CDR3nt: TGTGCCAGTAGCGAGACAGCTTACACTGAAGCTTTCTTT
d_gene: .; v_gene: TRBV19; j_gene: TRBJ2-7; abundance: .; CDR3aa: CASIGNSYEQYF; CDR3nt: TGTGCCAGTATTGGCAACTCCTACGAGCAGTACTTC
d_gene: TRBD1; v_gene: TRBV7-3; j_gene: TRBJ2-1; abundance: .; CDR3aa: CASSLGSGTGFSNEQFF; CDR3nt: TGTGCCAGCAGCTTAGGGTCCGGGACAGGGTTTTCCAATGAGCAGTTCTTC
d_gene: TRBD1; v_gene: TRBV5-1; j_gene: TRBJ2-7; abundance: once; CDR3aa: CASSSGGAAYEQYF; CDR3nt: TGCGCCAGCAGCTCAGGGGGCGCTGCCTACGAGCAGTACTTC
d_gene: .; v_gene: TRBV5-4; j_gene: TRBJ1-2; abundance: .; CDR3aa: CASSLGQGEPYGYTF; CDR3nt: TGTGCCAGCAGCTTGGGGCAGGGTGAACCCTATGGCTACACCTTC
d_gene: TRBD1; v_gene: TRBV28; j_gene: TRBJ2-7; abundance: .; CDR3aa: CASSPGTGISYEQYF; CDR3nt: TGTGCCAGCAGTCCGGGGACAGGCATATCCTACGAGCAGTACTTC
d_gene: .; v_gene: TRBV2; j_gene: TRBJ1-4; abundance: once; CDR3aa: CASSLDYATNEKLFF; CDR3nt: TGTGCCAGCAGTTTAGACTATGCAACTAATGAAAAACTGTTTTTT
d_gene: .; v_gene: TRBV2; j_gene: TRBJ2-3; abundance: .; CDR3aa: CASSARASADTQYF; CDR3nt: TGTGCCAGCAGCGCAAGAGCGTCCGCAGATACGCAGTATTTT
d_gene: .; v_gene: TRBV5-1; j_gene: TRBJ2-3; abundance: .; CDR3aa: CASSLEGGYTDTQYF; CDR3nt: TGCGCCAGCAGCTTGGAAGGCGGTTACACAGATACGCAGTATTTT
d_gene: .; v_gene: TRBV7-9; j_gene: TRBJ1-2; abundance: once; CDR3aa: CASSSLISYGYTF; CDR3nt: TGTGCCAGCAGCTCCCTCATCAGCTATGGCTACACCTTC
d_gene: TRBD1; v_gene: TRBV6-6; j_gene: TRBJ1-5; abundance: .; CDR3aa: CASSYQGAFQPQHF; CDR3nt: TGTGCCAGCAGTTACCAGGGGGCATTTCAGCCCCAGCATTTT
d_gene: TRBD2; v_gene: TRBV28; j_gene: TRBJ2-5; abundance: .; CDR3aa: CASSLAGGRARETQYF; CDR3nt: TGTGCCAGCAGTTTAGCGGGCGGGAGGGCTAGAGAGACCCAGTACTTC
d_gene: .; v_gene: TRBV6-5; j_gene: TRBJ2-7; abundance: .; CDR3aa: CASSYLESYEQYF; CDR3nt: TGTGCCAGCAGTTACTTAGAGTCCTACGAGCAGTACTTC
d_gene: TRBD1; v_gene: TRBV19; j_gene: TRBJ1-5; abundance: .; CDR3aa: CASTNRAGGQPQHF; CDR3nt: TGTGCCAGTACCAATAGGGCAGGGGGTCAGCCCCAGCATTTT
d_gene: TRBD1; v_gene: TRBV18; j_gene: TRBJ1-1; abundance: .; CDR3aa: CASSPAGTENTEAFF; CDR3nt: TGTGCCAGCTCACCGGCCGGGACAGAGAACACTGAAGCTTTCTTT
d_gene: TRBD1; v_gene: TRBV27; j_gene: TRBJ2-2; abundance: .; CDR3aa: CASLLRGQGYPGELFF; CDR3nt: TGTGCCAGCCTTCTCCGTGGACAGGGGTACCCCGGGGAGCTGTTTTTT
d_gene: TRBD1; v_gene: TRBV18; j_gene: TRBJ2-5; abundance: .; CDR3aa: CASSPPTRGRETQYF; CDR3nt: TGTGCCAGCTCACCACCAACCAGGGGGCGAGAGACCCAGTACTTC